These 12 T cell receptor beta chains were sequenced from one sample in a study. TCRdb re-called the 5' RACE reads with MiXCR, one entry per CDR3 protein. Found here are about 1,700 distinct CDR3 sequences, 6% to 8.5% of them singletons; the top ten hold about a tenth. The sample comprised central memory T cells from blood PBMCs. Subset noted: central memory CD4+ T cells. These receptors came from a female donor with HIV.

This clonotype counts as medium-sized (0.01 to 0.1%). The rearrangement uses TRBV15 and TRBJ1-2; D is uncertain. The CDR3 runs 15 residues. Trimming cost V 0 bases and J 6 bases, with 14 bases left between them. Germline V lookup: CDR1 LNHNV, CDR2 YYDKDF (reference sequence). The CDR3 bases are TGTGCCACCAGCAGAGAGCGGTCACGGTCCGATGGCTACACCTTC. Translated, it gives CATSRERSRSDGYTF.

This clonotype was found a few times. The chain couples TRBV5-4 to TRBJ2-3; the match to TRBD2 covers 8 bases. The germline gives CDR1 SGHNT, CDR2 YYREEE (reference sequence). The CDR3 loop spans 16 amino acids. With V trimmed by 0 bases and J by 4 bases, 7 bases remained unmatched. The DNA for the CDR3 is TGTGCCAGCAGCTTGGCGGGGGGGAGGAGTTCAGATACGCAGTATTTT. This sequence encodes CASSLAGGRSSDTQYF. Combining the CDR3 with reference TRBV5-4 and TRBJ2-3 gives the whole variable domain ETGVTQSPTHLIKTRGQQVTLRCSSQSGHNTVSWYQQALGQGPQFIFQYYREEENGRGNFPPRFSGLQFPNYSSELNVNALELDDSALYLCASSLAGGRSSDTQYFGPGTRLTVL.

This clonotype is judged medium-sized. The J gene is TRBJ2-3, the V gene TRBV11-2; D is unresolved. Trimming pared 2 bases from V and 2 bases from J, leaving 8 bases between. CDR1 is SGHAT and CDR2 is FQNNGV in the germline V gene. The CDR3 totals 14 residues. The CDR3 DNA follows: TGTGCCAGCAGCTTATCGGGCACCACAGATACGCAGTATTTT. It codes for CASSLSGTTDTQYF.

This clonotype was seen a handful of times. The V and J genes are TRBV4-1 and TRBJ1-2, with D maybe TRBD1 (6 bases). The CDR3 contains 15 residues. Trimming removed 0 bases from V and 3 bases from J, with 11 bases in between. Germline CDR1 is MGHRA and CDR2 is YSYEKL. The CDR3 bases are TGCGCCAGCAGCCAAGAAACGGGGGCTCACTATGGCTACACCTTC. This sequence encodes CASSQETGAHYGYTF.

Regarding this clonotype: This may come from a read error, since a much larger clone is one base off. The genes are TRBV15 and TRBJ1-1; D gene uncertain. Germline V gene sequence: CDR1 LNHNV, CDR2 YYDKDF (reference sequence). The CDR3 spans 15 residues. CDR3 amino acids: CVTSRERALNTEAFF. The CDR3 DNA is TGTGTCACCAGCAGAGAGAGAGCTTTGAACACTGAAGCTTTCTTT.

In this sample, this clonotype is medium-sized. This sequence joins TRBV5-5 and TRBJ1-6; D remains unclear. The CDR3 length is 15 residues. V was trimmed by 3 bases and J by 7 bases, leaving 14 bases between them. Germline loops: CDR1 SGHKS, CDR2 YYEKEE (reference sequence). The chain's CDR3 is CASSSKDAVNSPLHF. DNA for the CDR3: TGTGCCAGCAGCTCAAAAGACGCCGTAAATTCACCCCTCCACTTT.

V and J are TRBV20-1 and TRBJ2-1, with no clear D. Looked up from germline, CDR1 is DFQATT and CDR2 is SNEGSKA (reference sequence). CDR3 size: 14 residues. V gave up 6 bases and J gave up 0 bases, with 12 bases separating them. The DNA for the CDR3 is TGCAGTGCCCCACTGCTTAGCTCCTACAATGAGCAGTTCTTC. Translating gives CSAPLLSSYNEQFF.

With regard to this clonotype: A much larger clone differs by one base, so this may be a read error. The rearrangement joins TRBV7-9 to TRBJ1-1; TRBD1 aligns across 7 bases. CDR3 length: 12 residues. Germline assignment: CDR1 SEHNR and CDR2 FQNEAQ (reference sequence). The CDR3 DNA sequence: TGTGCCAACAGCGACAGGGATACTGAAGCTTTCTTT. Translation gives CANSDRDTEAFF.

The V and J genes are TRBV28 and TRBJ2-5; the D is unclear. The CDR3 is 14 residues long. Germline V gene data show CDR1 as MDHEN and CDR2 as SYDVKM. Trimming cost V 5 bases and J 2 bases, with 12 bases left between them. DNA of the CDR3: TGTGCCAGCAGTACCCCCTTGGGGCAAGAGACCCAGTACTTC. This gives the protein CASSTPLGQETQYF.

In its sample, this clonotype ranks as medium-sized. The chain links TRBV10-3 to TRBJ1-1; 9 nucleotides agree with TRBD1. Germline CDR1 and CDR2: ENHRY and SYGVKD. The CDR3 is 14 amino acids. With V trimmed by 6 bases and J by 2 bases, 4 bases remained unmatched. CDR3 loop: CAISGQGYNTEAFF. DNA of the CDR3: TGTGCCATCAGCGGACAGGGGTATAACACTGAAGCTTTCTTT.

This clonotype is categorized as medium-sized. V gene TRBV6-2 or TRBV6-3 combines with J gene TRBJ2-2, with a possible D match to TRBD2 (6 bases). Looked up from germline, CDR1 is MNHEY and CDR2 is SVGEGT. The CDR3 runs 12 residues. V lost 6 bases and J 13 bases, leaving 15 bases between the germline ends. CDR3: CASSYTRAGLFF. As DNA, the CDR3 is TGTGCCAGCAGCTATACTCGAGCGGGGCTGTTTTTT.

This clonotype appeared a few times. The chain uses TRBV2 and TRBJ1-5; no clear D. Germline assignment: CDR1 SNHLY and CDR2 FYNNEI. CDR3 length equals 13 residues. Trimming removed 3 bases from V and 4 bases from J, with 7 bases in between. The CDR3 coding sequence is TGTGCCAGCAGTGAGGCGGTAAATCAGCCCCAGCATTTT. As protein: CASSEAVNQPQHF.